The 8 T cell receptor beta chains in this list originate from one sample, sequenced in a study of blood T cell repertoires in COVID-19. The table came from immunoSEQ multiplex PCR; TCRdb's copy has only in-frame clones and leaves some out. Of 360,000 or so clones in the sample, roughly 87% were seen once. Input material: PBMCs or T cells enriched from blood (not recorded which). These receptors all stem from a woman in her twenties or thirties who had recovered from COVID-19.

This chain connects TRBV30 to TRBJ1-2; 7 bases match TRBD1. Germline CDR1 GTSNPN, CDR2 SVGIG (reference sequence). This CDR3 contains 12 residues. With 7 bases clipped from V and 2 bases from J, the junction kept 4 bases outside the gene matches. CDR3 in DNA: TGTGCCTCACTCAGGGGGAACTATGGCTACACCTTC. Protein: CASLRGNYGYTF.

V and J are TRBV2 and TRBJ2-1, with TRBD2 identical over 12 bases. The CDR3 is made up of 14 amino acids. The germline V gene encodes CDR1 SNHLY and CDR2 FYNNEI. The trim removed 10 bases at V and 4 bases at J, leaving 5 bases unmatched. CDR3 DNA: TGTGCCACCGCGACTAGCGGGGGATACAATGAGCAGTTCTTC. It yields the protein CATATSGGYNEQFF.

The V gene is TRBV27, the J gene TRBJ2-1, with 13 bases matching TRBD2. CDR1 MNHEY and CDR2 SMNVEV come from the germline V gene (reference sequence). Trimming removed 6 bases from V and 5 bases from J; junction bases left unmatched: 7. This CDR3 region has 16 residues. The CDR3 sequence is CASSGLAGDGDNEQFF. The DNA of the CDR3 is TGTGCCAGCAGCGGACTAGCGGGAGATGGTGACAATGAGCAGTTCTTC.

The CDR3 nucleotides are TGTGCCAGCAGCTTATGGGGACAGGGGAGAGAATCACCCCTCCACTTT. Protein: CASSLWGQGRESPLHF. The chain employs TRBV7-9 and TRBJ1-6, with TRBD1 matching over 10 bases. Per the germline V gene, CDR1 is SEHNR and CDR2 is FQNEAQ (reference sequence). J gave up 10 bases and V 2 bases, and 8 bases lay outside the gene matches. The CDR3 runs to 16 residues.

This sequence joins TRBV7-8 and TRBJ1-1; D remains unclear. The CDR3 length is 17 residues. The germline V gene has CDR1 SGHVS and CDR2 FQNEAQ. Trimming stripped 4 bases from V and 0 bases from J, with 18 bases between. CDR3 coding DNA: TGTGCCAGCAGCTCCTCCGGCCCCCGGGGAATGAACACTGAAGCTTTCTTT. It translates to CASSSSGPRGMNTEAFF.

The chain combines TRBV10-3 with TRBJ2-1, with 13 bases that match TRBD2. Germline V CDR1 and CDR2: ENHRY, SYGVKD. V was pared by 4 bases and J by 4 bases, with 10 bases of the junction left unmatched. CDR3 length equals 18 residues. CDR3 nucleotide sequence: TGTGCCATCAGTGGGGGGACTAGCGGGGTGTTCCCTTACAATGAGCAGTTCTTC. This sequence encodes CAISGGTSGVFPYNEQFF.

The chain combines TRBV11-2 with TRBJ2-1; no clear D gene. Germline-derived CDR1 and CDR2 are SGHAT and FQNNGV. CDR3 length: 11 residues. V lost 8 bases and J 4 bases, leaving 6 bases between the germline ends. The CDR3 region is CASRRYNEQFF. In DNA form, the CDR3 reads TGTGCCAGCCGCAGATACAATGAGCAGTTCTTC.

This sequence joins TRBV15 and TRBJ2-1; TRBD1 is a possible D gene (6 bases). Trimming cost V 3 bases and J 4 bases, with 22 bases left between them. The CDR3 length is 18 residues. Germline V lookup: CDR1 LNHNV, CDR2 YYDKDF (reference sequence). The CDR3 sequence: CATSRGAWRRNDYNEQFF. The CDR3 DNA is TGTGCCACCAGCAGGGGGGCTTGGAGGAGGAACGATTACAATGAGCAGTTCTTC.